The 7 T cell receptor beta chains given below trace back to one sample, sequenced in a study of post-analysis software for immune sequencing data. Study conclusions and caveats: Patients had higher frequencies than controls of five TRBV segments, including TRBV5-6, TRBV5-1 and TRBV20-1.

The authors incorporated unique molecular identifiers into the TCR beta cDNA libraries. TCRdb reprocessed the PCR reads with MiXCR, giving one entry per CDR3 protein. Of hundreds of thousands of distinct CDR3 sequences listed, around 64% are singletons. Their antigens remain unidentified. The sequenced sample was blood. Source of these receptors: a girl aged 2-9 years with multiple sclerosis.

The DNA for the CDR3 is TGTGCCAGCGGACGGATCCAAGAGACCCAGTACTTC. As protein: CASGRIQETQYF. This chain connects TRBV7-9 to TRBJ2-5, with D hard to call. The germline V gene has CDR1 SEHNR and CDR2 FQNEAQ (reference sequence). The V end was cut by 8 bases, the J end by 1 base, with 8 bases between. This CDR3 is built from 12 residues.

The chain joins TRBV27 to TRBJ2-7; TRBD1 is a possible D gene (6 bases). CDR1 MNHEY and CDR2 SMNVEV come from the germline V gene (reference sequence). V lost 9 bases to trimming and J lost 7 bases, with 19 bases between them. The CDR3 runs to 13 residues. The CDR3 DNA follows: TGTGCCAGTCGAACAGGGTCCCCACCTGAGCAGTACTTC. Translation: CASRTGSPPEQYF.

The chain uses TRBV10-1 and TRBJ1-1, with D perhaps TRBD1 (5 bases). Germline lookup yields CDR1 WNHNN and CDR2 SYGVQD (reference sequence). The CDR3 totals 16 residues. Trimming cost V 5 bases and J 5 bases, with 21 bases left between them. The CDR3 region is CASSSTDKGQRTEAFF. In nucleotides, the CDR3 is TGCGCCAGCAGTTCGACGGACAAGGGGCAGCGGACTGAAGCTTTCTTT.

The rearrangement uses TRBV7-8 and TRBJ2-1; 7 positions agree with TRBD1. The trim removed 2 bases at V and 9 bases at J, leaving 16 bases unmatched. The CDR3 has 17 residues. Germline CDR1 SGHVS, CDR2 FQNEAQ. The CDR3 sequence is CASSLLGRQGTRGEQFF. CDR3 nucleotides: TGTGCCAGCAGCTTACTGGGAAGACAGGGTACCCGTGGTGAGCAGTTCTTC.

This clonotype was found many times. CDR3 nucleotides: TGCGCCAGCAAAGGGGTGGATGACAGGGAGCAGTTCTTC. Protein sequence: CASKGVDDREQFF. This chain uses TRBV5-1 with TRBJ2-1; tentative D call: TRBD1 (6 bases). Trimming stripped 6 bases from V and 10 bases from J, with 17 bases between. CDR1 is SGHRS, CDR2 YFSETQ, per germline. The CDR3 sequence is 13 residues long.

This clonotype was observed a single time. The chain has TRBV18 and TRBJ2-4, with a weak D call TRBD2 (5 bases). The germline V gene encodes CDR1 KGHSH and CDR2 LQKENI. Trimming cost V 0 bases and J 9 bases, with 9 bases left between them. CDR3 size: 13 residues. The CDR3, as DNA: TGTGCCAGCTCACCACCGGACTCCCTCATTCAGTACTTC. Translating gives CASSPPDSLIQYF.

The chain carries TRBV5-1 and TRBJ1-1, with D perhaps TRBD1 (6 bases). V was clipped by 4 bases and J by 5 bases, with 18 bases between them. Per germline, CDR1 SGHRS and CDR2 YFSETQ. The CDR3 is 15 amino acids. As DNA, the CDR3 is TGCGCCAGCAGCCCGCTAATACAGGGTTCAACTGAAGCTTTCTTT. Protein: CASSPLIQGSTEAFF.